What follows are 7 T cell receptor beta chains derived from one specimen sequenced in a study of vaccination and CD4 T cells after COVID-19 (dated by TCRdb to 2022 to 2024). Which antigens these TCRs recognize remains unknown. Library method: PCR. Instrument on record: Illumina iSeq 100. DNA from cultured CD4+ T cells was subjected to TCR sequencing with the Oncomine TCR Beta short-read assay at the Johns Hopkins FTIC core. The public reads were reanalyzed by TCRdb: fastp trimming at Q25, MiXCR alignment, in-frame beta chains only. Rows merge per CDR3 protein into single entries with the most common DNA and genes. The sample table contains over 10,000 distinct CDR3 sequences; only one count was recorded for 44% of them. Around a sixth of the sample lies in the top ten. The sample's treatment or condition label, decoded: 10-day PBMC culture with coronavirus spike peptide pools or control peptides (ViraFEST assay).

The sequenced sample was cultured CD4+ T cells from blood. All receptors derive from a human donor with COVID-19.

J is TRBJ2-2 and V is TRBV27, with D perhaps TRBD1 (5 bases). V shed 3 bases and J shed 6 bases, with 14 bases lying between them. CDR1 is MNHEY, CDR2 SMNVEV, per germline (reference sequence). This CDR3 comprises 15 residues. CDR3 loop: CASSFLGAVAGELFF. CDR3 nucleotide sequence: TGTGCCAGCAGTTTCTTAGGGGCGGTGGCCGGGGAGCTGTTTTTT.

The rearrangement joins TRBV19 to TRBJ1-1; D may be TRBD1 (5 bases). The CDR3 runs 14 residues. The V end lost 1 base, the J end lost 4 bases, and 10 bases lay between the germline ends. CDR1 and CDR2 (germline): LNHDA, SQIVND (reference sequence). The CDR3: CASSIGGRGTEAFF. CDR3 DNA sequence: TGTGCCAGTAGTATAGGGGGCCGGGGCACTGAAGCTTTCTTT.

The CDR3 region has the DNA TGTGCCAGCAGCCACTGGGCCTATGGCTACACCTTC. This translates into CASSHWAYGYTF. This chain uses TRBV7-8 with TRBJ1-2, with unresolved D. There are 12 residues in the CDR3. The ends were cut back, 5 bases at V and 4 bases at J, with 8 bases in the middle. The germline gives CDR1 SGHVS, CDR2 FQNEAQ.

This clonotype was seen more than once but under ten times. The chain couples TRBV6-1 to TRBJ1-2; D remains ambiguous. The CDR3 spans 13 residues. Germline lookup yields CDR1 MNHNS and CDR2 SASEGT. Trimming removed 8 bases at V and 7 bases at J, with 17 bases between. The chain's CDR3 is CASLPSRGFGYTF. CDR3 bases: TGTGCCAGCCTCCCCTCGAGAGGGTTTGGCTACACCTTC.

The chain couples TRBV20-1 to TRBJ1-6; perhaps TRBD1 as D (5 bases). Trimming shortened V by 6 bases and J by 4 bases, and 16 bases separated the two germline ends. CDR3 length equals 15 residues. Germline V lookup: CDR1 DFQATT, CDR2 SNEGSKA (reference sequence). This chain's CDR3 is CSAQGRDLYNSPLHF. The CDR3 coding sequence is TGCAGTGCCCAAGGCCGGGACCTGTATAATTCACCCCTCCACTTT.

This rearrangement joins TRBV11-2 to TRBJ1-1; D remains ambiguous. The germline V gene encodes CDR1 SGHAT and CDR2 FQNNGV. Trimming cost V 2 bases and J 0 bases, with 13 bases left between them. The CDR3 sequence is 16 residues long. The CDR3 protein is CASSLMEGPLNTEAFF. The CDR3 DNA follows: TGTGCCAGCAGCTTAATGGAGGGTCCCCTGAACACTGAAGCTTTCTTT.

The chain joins TRBV5-4 to TRBJ2-5, with 10 bases lining up with TRBD1. The CDR3 length is 16 residues. CDR1 is SGHNT, CDR2 YYREEE, per germline (reference sequence). V lost 3 bases, J lost 3 bases, and 8 bases stayed unmatched. CDR3 nucleotides: TGTGCCAGCAGCTCCCCTACCGGGACAGGGGAAGAGACCCAGTACTTC. Translation: CASSSPTGTGEETQYF. Drawing the rest from reference TRBV5-4 and TRBJ2-5, the complete variable domain is ETGVTQSPTHLIKTRGQQVTLRCSSQSGHNTVSWYQQALGQGPQFIFQYYREEENGRGNFPPRFSGLQFPNYSSELNVNALELDDSALYLCASSSPTGTGEETQYFGPGTRLLVL.